This TCR beta chain was recovered during a study of blood T cell repertoires in COVID-19 (dated by TCRdb to the early 2020s). Some background on the complete study: Collaborator samples came from the United States, Italy and Spain and covered acute and convalescent phases of COVID-19. HLA class I and class II types, where available, came from metadata supplied by the sample provider rather than from assay-based typing. The repertoires were released in a freely available public database meant as a resource for research on the immune response to SARS-CoV-2. The material from the prospective study consisted of cDNA or gDNA derived from T cells, B-cell-depleted T cells, or PBMCs. The samples were drawn from the first 160 participants of the ongoing ImmuneRACE study and from 1,254 subjects provided by 6 global collaborators. Deeply sampled blood TCRbeta repertoires from subjects exposed to, actively infected with, or recovered from COVID-19 were included in the dataset. Nearly every sample came with metadata listing a de-identified subject ID, COVID-19 status, age in years and sex. What the authors observed across the whole study: The amount of clinical and demographic metadata varied by source and participant and was provided uncurated.

TCRbeta CDR3 regions were amplified from genomic DNA using the immunoSEQ Assay, a bias-controlled multiplex PCR. Turning to the authors' computational methods: Nucleated cell counts per sample were estimated from amplification of reference gene primers within the assay. To quantify the absolute abundance of each unique TCRbeta CDR3 rearrangement, sequence reads were collapsed and filtered. For each sample, productive Simpson clonality was calculated as the square root of Simpson's diversity index across productive rearrangements. The immuneACCESS repertoire file appears here via TCRdb, limited to in-frame rearrangements. These files lack a portion of the clones; in checked studies, under half of the deficit traces to unresolved V genes, and the cause of the others is not known. D and trimming come from the DNA, and the V and J calls and clone size come from that table. This sample holds 150,000 to 170,000 clones; roughly 80% were observed only once. The top ten clonotypes cover less than 30% of the sample.

The collaborating institutions used their own protocols to collect whole blood in K2EDTA tubes. For TCRbeta analysis, collaborators shipped samples in one of three forms: frozen whole blood, isolated PBMCs, or DNA extracted from either of those sample types. This clone was found a few times. It lacks a known antigen. The input lacks base qualities; no much larger clone sits a single base away. The CDR3 numbers 14 residues from cysteine through phenylalanine. Only CDR3 DNA remains: 42 bases, in frame from the first base. Via the germline V gene, CDR1 is KGHSH and CDR2 LQKENI. Relative to germline, V is 3 bases shorter and J is 1 base shorter, with 9 bases between their ends.

This chain is built from TRBV18 and TRBJ1-2; the D gene is perhaps TRBD1, on 5 matching bases. This receptor was identified in a woman aged 55 to 70 with acute or convalescent COVID-19. Sequencing used peripheral blood. The CDR3 has the sequence CASSPGGDNYGYTF. The DNA is as follows: TGTGCCAGCTCACCGGGGGGAGATAACTATGGCTACACCTTC.